A single sample gave rise to the 9 T cell receptor beta chains below, sequenced in a study of blood T cell repertoires in COVID-19. TCRdb's copy holds only in-frame clones and misses some; the assay was immunoSEQ multiplex PCR. In the table there are some 350,000 clones, almost 90% of which are singletons. The material sequenced was peripheral blood. The source of these receptors is a man younger than 30 with active or convalescent COVID-19.

This chain joins TRBV5-1 and TRBJ2-5; 9 bases match TRBD1. The CDR3 is 15 amino acids. Per the germline V gene, CDR1 is SGHRS and CDR2 is YFSETQ. The ends lost 6 bases at V and 5 bases at J; junction bases unmatched: 11. Written as DNA, the CDR3 is TGCGCCAGCACCCTACAGGGGGCATCACGGGAGACCCAGTACTTC. The encoded protein is CASTLQGASRETQYF.

V is TRBV7-9 and J is TRBJ2-2, with D maybe TRBD1 (5 bases). The CDR3 is 15 residues long. CDR1 and CDR2 (germline): SEHNR, FQNEAQ (reference sequence). V was clipped by 5 bases and J by 2 bases, with 12 bases between them. Written as DNA, the CDR3 is TGTGCCAGCAGCCCGGACACTTATAACACCGGGGAGCTGTTTTTT. Translating gives CASSPDTYNTGELFF.

The chain joins TRBV7-2 to TRBJ1-3, with 11 bases identical to TRBD1. This CDR3 comprises 19 residues. The germline CDR1 and CDR2 sequences are SGHTA and FQGNSA. The V and J ends lost 2 bases and 1 base, in that order; junction bases with no gene match: 10. The DNA for the CDR3 is TGTGCCAGCAGCTTAAAAGTAGGGGGACAGGGGGTTTCTGGAAACACCATATATTTT. Its translation is CASSLKVGGQGVSGNTIYF.

This chain connects TRBV7-2 to TRBJ2-1; 7 bases fit TRBD1. J gave up 0 bases and V 4 bases, and 6 bases lay outside the gene matches. In germline, CDR1 is SGHTA, CDR2 FQGNSA. CDR3 size: 16 residues. The CDR3 loop is CASSWDSTGSYNEQFF. CDR3 nucleotide sequence: TGTGCCAGCAGCTGGGACAGCACTGGCTCCTACAATGAGCAGTTCTTC.

The chain employs TRBV27 and TRBJ2-7, with a possible D match to TRBD1 (5 bases). Germline V lookup: CDR1 MNHEY, CDR2 SMNVEV (reference sequence). There are 20 residues in the CDR3. Trimming cost V 2 bases and J 3 bases, with 29 bases left between them. CDR3 sequence reads: CASSLRGRPQPSITYYEQYF. Written as DNA, the CDR3 is TGTGCCAGCAGTTTAAGGGGTCGACCACAGCCGAGCATTACATACTACGAGCAGTACTTC.

The chain links TRBV7-9 to TRBJ2-5; a weak D match, TRBD1 (5 bases). Trimming took 0 bases from V and 5 from J, leaving 13 bases between them. The CDR3 runs to 15 residues. Per germline, CDR1 SEHNR and CDR2 FQNEAQ (reference sequence). CDR3 sequence: CASSLAVAGKETQYF. DNA of the CDR3: TGTGCCAGCAGCTTAGCGGTGGCAGGGAAGGAGACCCAGTACTTC.

This sequence joins TRBV7-9 and TRBJ1-3; TRBD1 might be the D (5 bases). CDR1 is SEHNR, CDR2 FQNEAQ, per germline (reference sequence). CDR3 length: 18 residues. Trimming took 5 bases from V and 0 from J, leaving 20 bases between them. CDR3 sequence reads: CASSLPRDVSFSGNTIYF. Here the CDR3 DNA reads TGTGCCAGCAGCCTCCCGCGGGACGTATCGTTCTCTGGAAACACCATATATTTT. Full variable domain (missing parts from reference TRBV7-9 and TRBJ1-3): DTGVSQNPRHKITKRGQNVTFRCDPISEHNRLYWYRQTLGQGPEFLTYFQNEAQLEKSRLLSDRFSAERPKGSFSTLEIQRTEQGDSAMYLCASSLPRDVSFSGNTIYFGEGSWLTVV.

This clone showed up just once. The chain recombines TRBV6-6 with TRBJ2-7; a possible D gene is TRBD2 (5 bases). V shed 2 bases and J shed 3 bases, with 14 bases lying between them. CDR1 MNHNY and CDR2 SVGAGI come from the germline V gene (reference sequence). The CDR3 length is 15 residues. CDR3 residues: CASSYRGSGDYEQYF. The CDR3 DNA reads TGTGCCAGCAGTTACAGAGGGTCAGGAGACTACGAGCAGTACTTC.

The chain carries TRBV6-1 and TRBJ1-5, with D perhaps TRBD1 (5 bases). Germline CDR1 MNHNS, CDR2 SASEGT. V was pared by 1 base and J by 8 bases, with 21 bases between. The CDR3 is 17 amino acids. The CDR3 spells CASSEELRGAGFEPQHF. Written as DNA, the CDR3 is TGTGCCAGCAGTGAAGAGTTAAGGGGCGCCGGGTTCGAGCCCCAGCATTTT.